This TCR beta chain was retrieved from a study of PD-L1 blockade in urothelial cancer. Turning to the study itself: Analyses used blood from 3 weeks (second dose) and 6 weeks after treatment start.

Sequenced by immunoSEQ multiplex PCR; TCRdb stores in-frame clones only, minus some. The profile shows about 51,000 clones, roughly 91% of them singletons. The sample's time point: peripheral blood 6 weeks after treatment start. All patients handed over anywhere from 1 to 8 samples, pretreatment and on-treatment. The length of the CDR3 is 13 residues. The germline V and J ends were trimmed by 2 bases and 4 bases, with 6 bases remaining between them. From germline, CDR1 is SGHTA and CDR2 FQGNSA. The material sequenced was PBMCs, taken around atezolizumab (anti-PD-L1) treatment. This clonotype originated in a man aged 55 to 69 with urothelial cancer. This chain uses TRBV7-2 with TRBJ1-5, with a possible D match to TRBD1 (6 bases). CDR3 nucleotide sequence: TGTGCCAGCAGCTTAAGGGGGAATCAGCCCCAGCATTTT. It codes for CASSLRGNQPQHF.